The 25 T cell receptor beta chains listed next were all sequenced from one sample in a study of memory CD4+ T cells and cytomegalovirus serostatus. Assay used: immunoSEQ multiplex PCR; TCRdb lists only in-frame clones, some missing. The repertoire consists of under 80,000 clones, with about 81% occurring once and the leading ten covering 0.88%. The sort gate was single viable CD3+CD4+CD8-CD45RO+ cells for memory CD4+ T cells. The material sequenced was memory CD4+ T cells from blood. Receptors were obtained from an adult in good health and CMV-seronegative.

The table lists this clone with a count of one. The rearrangement joins TRBV9 to TRBJ2-3, with D uncertain. The germline V gene encodes CDR1 SGDLS and CDR2 YYNGEE. V lost 0 bases and J 6 bases, leaving 11 bases between the germline ends. The CDR3 runs 14 residues. CDR3 loop: CASSVALTTDTQYF. CDR3 nucleotides: TGTGCCAGCAGCGTAGCCCTAACGACGGATACGCAGTATTTT.

The chain joins TRBV7-3 to TRBJ2-1, with D tentatively TRBD2 (5 bases). The germline gives CDR1 SGHTA, CDR2 FQGTGA. Trimming took 1 base from V and 7 from J, leaving 17 bases between them. This CDR3 region has 16 residues. This CDR3 reads CASSLNAGMLFNEQFF. The CDR3 coding sequence is TGTGCCAGCAGCTTAAATGCCGGGATGCTGTTTAATGAGCAGTTCTTC.

This clone was seen more than once but under ten times. The chain uses TRBV6-1 and TRBJ1-1; tentatively, D is TRBD1 (5 bases). The CDR3 extends over 14 amino acids. From germline, CDR1 is MNHNS and CDR2 SASEGT. V lost 4 bases and J lost 0, with 9 bases in between. The CDR3 DNA is TGTGCCAGCAGTGGGGGACGGATGAACACTGAAGCTTTCTTT. Amino acid sequence: CASSGGRMNTEAFF.

The chain combines TRBV28 with TRBJ1-2; 10 nucleotides agree with TRBD1. Per the germline V gene, CDR1 is MDHEN and CDR2 is SYDVKM. V was pared by 5 bases and J by 4 bases, with 10 bases of the junction left unmatched. This CDR3 has 16 residues. The CDR3 protein is CASSPTRTGGTYGYTF. The CDR3, as DNA: TGTGCCAGCAGTCCAACCCGGACAGGGGGAACCTATGGCTACACCTTC.

The chain couples TRBV18 to TRBJ2-5, with 12 bases fitting TRBD2. The CDR3 is 16 residues long. The germline CDR1 and CDR2 sequences are KGHSH and LQKENI. Trimming cost V 2 bases and J 0 bases; bases outside gene matches: 1. CDR3 bases: TGTGCCAGCTCACCAACTAGCGGGGGGTACCAAGAGACCCAGTACTTC. Its translation is CASSPTSGGYQETQYF.

The DNA for the CDR3 is TGTGCCAGCAGTTTATCGATCCTGGGCTCAGGTGGCTACACCTTC. This gives the protein CASSLSILGSGGYTF. The chain is built from TRBV27 and TRBJ1-2; D unclear. CDR1 MNHEY and CDR2 SMNVEV come from the germline V gene (reference sequence). CDR3 length equals 15 residues. The V gene lost 0 bases and the J gene lost 7 bases, with 15 bases spanning the gap.

The chain joins TRBV10-3 to TRBJ1-2, with 8 bases fitting TRBD1. The CDR3 totals 13 residues. Germline V gene sequence: CDR1 ENHRY, CDR2 SYGVKD. V was pared by 6 bases and J by 6 bases, with 6 bases of the junction left unmatched. The CDR3 is CAISTGGSNGYTF. CDR3 DNA sequence: TGTGCCATCAGCACAGGGGGGTCGAATGGCTACACCTTC.

CDR3 DNA sequence: TGTGCCGGGACAGGGCAAAATAATTCACCCCTCCACTTT. Protein product: CAGTGQNNSPLHF. The chain uses TRBV30 and TRBJ1-6; 9 bases agree with TRBD1. Germline lookup yields CDR1 GTSNPN and CDR2 SVGIG (reference sequence). The CDR3 runs 13 residues. Trimming at V came to 8 bases and at J to 5 bases, leaving 4 bases not matched to a gene.

The V and J genes are TRBV19 and TRBJ1-4, with a tentative D call TRBD1 (5 bases). Trimming removed 4 bases from V and 3 bases from J, with 15 bases in between. CDR1 and CDR2 (germline): LNHDA, SQIVND (reference sequence). The CDR3 length is 16 residues. In DNA form, the CDR3 reads TGTGCCAGTAGTACTGGGCCTCAAGGGGCTAATGAAAAACTGTTTTTT. Translation gives CASSTGPQGANEKLFF.

This rearrangement joins TRBV6-6 to TRBJ1-1; 7 nucleotides align to TRBD1. Germline V CDR1 and CDR2: MNHNY, SVGAGI (reference sequence). J was trimmed by 0 bases and V by 2 bases; bases with no gene match: 3. There are 15 residues in the CDR3. CDR3 DNA: TGTGCCAGCAGTTACGCGGGACAGATGAACACTGAAGCTTTCTTT. As protein: CASSYAGQMNTEAFF.

By frequency in the sample, this clone is medium-sized (0.01 to 0.1%). The chain has TRBV5-4 and TRBJ2-1, with 8 positions matching TRBD2. V was clipped by 4 bases and J by 9 bases; unmatched bases: 12. From germline, CDR1 is SGHNT and CDR2 YYREEE (reference sequence). The CDR3 is 15 residues long. The CDR3 loop is CASSPPGLGVREQFF. The CDR3 DNA is TGTGCCAGCAGCCCACCGGGACTAGGAGTCCGTGAGCAGTTCTTC.

The V gene is TRBV6-1, the J gene TRBJ2-6, with D unresolved. The V gene lost 1 base and the J gene lost 0 bases, with 7 bases spanning the gap. Germline V gene sequence: CDR1 MNHNS, CDR2 SASEGT. There are 16 residues in the CDR3. CDR3 DNA sequence: TGTGCCAGCAGTGAAGAGTGGCACTCTGGGGCCAACGTCCTGACTTTC. Translating it yields CASSEEWHSGANVLTF.

The V and J genes are TRBV6-5 and TRBJ1-6, with 7 positions matching TRBD1. The trim removed 6 bases at V and 9 bases at J, leaving 8 bases unmatched. This CDR3 contains 14 residues. Per germline, CDR1 MNHEY and CDR2 SVGAGI. The CDR3 nucleotides are TGTGCCAGCAGACCTGACAGGGCGGTTTCACCCCTCCACTTT. This translates into CASRPDRAVSPLHF.

Written as DNA, the CDR3 is TGTGCCTGGAGGCTGTGGGGGGGCGCAAACTATGGCTACACCTTC. This sequence encodes CAWRLWGGANYGYTF. This sequence joins TRBV30 and TRBJ1-2; D is perhaps TRBD1 (6 bases). V was trimmed by 3 bases and J by 2 bases, leaving 16 bases between them. This CDR3 is 15 amino acids long. Germline V gene data show CDR1 as GTSNPN and CDR2 as SVGIG (reference sequence).

The V gene is TRBV28, the J gene TRBJ1-3; D unclear. V was cut by 7 bases and J by 1 base, with 11 bases left in between. CDR3 size: 14 residues. Germline assignment: CDR1 MDHEN and CDR2 SYDVKM. The CDR3, as DNA: TGTGCCAGCAAAGAGTTCTATTCTGGAAACACCATATATTTT. It translates to CASKEFYSGNTIYF.

The V gene is TRBV5-1, the J gene TRBJ2-7, with TRBD2 matching 11 bases. This CDR3 is built from 13 residues. V dropped 5 bases and J dropped 3; count of bases not matched to a gene: 1. The germline CDR1 and CDR2 sequences are SGHRS and YFSETQ. CDR3 amino acids: CASRGTSGYEQYF. CDR3 coding DNA: TGCGCCAGCAGAGGGACTAGCGGCTACGAGCAGTACTTC.

The chain has TRBV7-6 and TRBJ1-6, with 9 positions matching TRBD1. This CDR3 is built from 15 residues. Germline V gene data show CDR1 as SGHVS and CDR2 as FNYEAQ. The junction had 2 bases not matched to a gene; V was cut back by 2 bases and J by 6 bases. In nucleotides, the CDR3 is TGTGCCAGCAGCTTAATGGGACAGGGTAATTCACCCCTCCACTTT. Translation gives CASSLMGQGNSPLHF.

The V call is TRBV9, the J call TRBJ2-7; 8 positions agree with TRBD1. This CDR3 has 17 residues. V was pared by 0 bases and J by 1 base, with 9 bases of the junction left unmatched. In germline, CDR1 is SGDLS, CDR2 YYNGEE. The CDR3 spells CASSVDDRGLASYEQYF. In nucleotides, the CDR3 is TGTGCCAGCAGCGTAGATGACAGGGGCCTAGCGTCCTACGAGCAGTACTTC.

This clone was detected only a few times. The genes are TRBV4-1 and TRBJ1-1; D perhaps matches TRBD1 (5 bases). This CDR3 spans 15 amino acids. Germline V gene data show CDR1 as MGHRA and CDR2 as YSYEKL. Trimming pared 4 bases from V and 8 bases from J, leaving 20 bases between. The CDR3 spells CASSRDLTGTWEAFF. The CDR3, as DNA: TGCGCCAGCAGCCGAGACTTGACCGGGACCTGGGAAGCTTTCTTT.

The chain is built from TRBV28 and TRBJ2-7, with 8 positions matching TRBD1. Trimming cost V 5 bases and J 1 base; bases outside gene matches: 10. Germline V gives CDR1 MDHEN, CDR2 SYDVKM. CDR3 size: 16 residues. Written as DNA, the CDR3 is TGTGCCAGCAGTACTAGGCAGGGGGCCAAATCCTACGAGCAGTACTTC. It is translated as CASSTRQGAKSYEQYF.

The chain joins TRBV5-1 to TRBJ2-4, with TRBD2 identical over 9 bases. CDR3 length: 14 amino acids. CDR1 is SGHRS, CDR2 YFSETQ, per germline. Unmatched junction bases numbered 2, after V lost 4 bases and J lost 3 bases. The CDR3 is CASSGGGGKNIQYF. DNA for the CDR3: TGCGCCAGCAGCGGCGGGGGGGGCAAAAACATTCAGTACTTC.

This clone showed up just a few times. The chain recombines TRBV7-8 with TRBJ2-1; D uncertain. The V and J ends lost 0 bases and 4 bases respectively, with 7 bases between them. This CDR3 region has 14 residues. Germline CDR1 reads SGHVS; CDR2 reads FQNEAQ. The CDR3 sequence is CASSLASWYNEQFF. The CDR3 DNA is TGTGCCAGCAGCTTAGCCAGTTGGTACAATGAGCAGTTCTTC.

This clone has only a few counts. J is TRBJ2-7 and V is TRBV29-1; 9 bases line up with TRBD2. The germline gives CDR1 SQVTM, CDR2 ANQGSEA. With 4 bases clipped from V and 6 bases from J, the junction kept 7 bases outside the gene matches. CDR3 length: 13 amino acids. CDR3 sequence reads: CSVAWTSASEQYF. The CDR3 DNA reads TGCAGCGTTGCCTGGACTAGCGCCTCCGAGCAGTACTTC.

This chain joins TRBV5-4 and TRBJ1-2; D remains unclear. Per the germline V gene, CDR1 is SGHNT and CDR2 is YYREEE (reference sequence). The CDR3 sequence is 13 residues long. Trimming cost V 5 bases and J 8 bases, with 16 bases left between them. The CDR3 spells CASRATRRDGYTF. The CDR3 coding sequence is TGTGCCAGCAGAGCGACCAGGCGTGACGGCTACACCTTC.

The rearrangement joins TRBV5-1 to TRBJ2-7; 9 positions agree with TRBD1. CDR3 length: 15 amino acids. Germline V gene sequence: CDR1 SGHRS, CDR2 YFSETQ. V shed 4 bases and J 1 base; nucleotides not matched to a gene: 6. The CDR3 loop reads CASSRVGTGSYEQYF. The CDR3 DNA reads as TGCGCCAGCAGCCGGGTCGGGACAGGGTCCTACGAGCAGTACTTC.